Presented here are 18 T cell receptor beta chains from one specimen sequenced in a study of blood T cell repertoires in COVID-19 (dated by TCRdb to 2018 to 2021). Library construction relied on the immunoSEQ multiplex PCR assay. This is the immuneACCESS table as TCRdb keeps it, with only in-frame sequences that have V and J called. A part of the clones is gone; compared with another copy, unresolved V genes explain less than half, and the rest is unexplained. The sample records 190,000 or so clones, approximately 82% of which are singletons. The top ten clonotypes cover about 6.9% of the sample. The sequencing sample was made of peripheral blood. Receptors originate from a human donor with acute or convalescent COVID-19. The donor label of this sample is uncertain.

The gene calls are TRBV19 and TRBJ2-2; the match to TRBD2 covers 15 bases. The germline CDR1 and CDR2 sequences are LNHDA and SQIVND (reference sequence). V shed 5 bases, J shed 8 bases, and the junction held 6 bases outside the gene matches. CDR3 length equals 16 residues. The DNA of the CDR3 is TGTGCCAGTAGTCCCGGACTAGCGGGAGGGGCGGGGGAGCTGTTTTTT. It is translated as CASSPGLAGGAGELFF.

This clone was seen a single time. The chain combines TRBV28 with TRBJ1-5; perhaps TRBD1 as D (5 bases). The CDR3 spans 14 residues. V was clipped by 5 bases and J by 7 bases, with 15 bases between them. Germline lookup yields CDR1 MDHEN and CDR2 SYDVKM. The CDR3 spells CASSPDTTRQPQHF. In nucleotides, the CDR3 is TGTGCCAGCAGTCCGGACACAACGAGGCAGCCCCAGCATTTT.

DNA for the CDR3: TGTGCCATCAGTGAGTCCAGGACTAGCGGGAACTCAGATACGCAGTATTTT. Translating gives CAISESRTSGNSDTQYF. V usage is TRBV10-3 and J usage is TRBJ2-3; 12 nucleotides agree with TRBD2. Trimming removed 0 bases from V and 4 bases from J; junction bases left unmatched: 5. The germline CDR1 and CDR2 sequences are ENHRY and SYGVKD. This CDR3 has 17 amino acids.

There are many counts of this clone. Other DNA sequences in the same sample also yield this CDR3. V and J are TRBV3-1 (or the pseudogene TRBV3-2) and TRBJ1-5; possibly TRBD1 for D (5 bases). Germline V CDR1 and CDR2: LGHDT, YNNKEL (reference sequence). The V gene lost 0 bases and the J gene lost 2 bases, with 5 bases spanning the gap. This CDR3 comprises 14 residues. CDR3 in DNA: TGTGCCAGCAGCCAAGAGACAGGCAATCAGCCCCAGCATTTT. This translates into CASSQETGNQPQHF.

The chain combines TRBV4-3 with TRBJ2-1; 7 bases align to TRBD1. V dropped 4 bases and J dropped 8; count of bases not matched to a gene: 5. The CDR3 length is 13 residues. The germline CDR1 and CDR2 sequences are LGHNA and YSLEER. CDR3 bases: TGCGCCAGCAGCCGAGGGGGCTTCGATGAGCAGTTCTTC. Protein product: CASSRGGFDEQFF.

The chain recombines TRBV11-2 with TRBJ2-1, with D perhaps matching TRBD2 (6 bases). This CDR3 spans 12 amino acids. The germline gives CDR1 SGHAT, CDR2 FQNNGV. The V end lost 1 base, the J end lost 12 bases, and 10 bases lay between the germline ends. The CDR3 region has the DNA TGTGCCAGCAGCTTAGGGGTCGGGGGGCAGTTCTTC. Its protein product is CASSLGVGGQFF. Full variable domain (outside the CDR3, taken from reference TRBV11-2 and TRBJ2-1): EAGVAQSPRYKIIEKRQSVAFWCNPISGHATLYWYQQILGQGPKLLIQFQNNGVVDDSQLPKDRFSAERLKGVDSTLKIQPAKLEDSAVYLCASSLGVGGQFFGPGTRLTVL.

As DNA, the CDR3 is TGTGCCCAAAGTGGAGGGCGGAGCAATGAGCAGTTCTTC. Protein sequence: CAQSGGRSNEQFF. The chain recombines TRBV2 with TRBJ2-1, with D maybe TRBD2 (6 bases). V was shortened by 11 bases and J by 6 bases, with 17 bases between the two germline ends. This CDR3 spans 13 amino acids. Per germline, CDR1 SNHLY and CDR2 FYNNEI.

The genes are TRBV28 and TRBJ2-7; 13 bases fit TRBD2. This CDR3 is built from 14 residues. Germline trimming cut 5 bases from V and 6 bases from J; bases unmatched to any gene: 4. Germline CDR1 is MDHEN and CDR2 is SYDVKM. The CDR3 DNA reads as TGTGCCAGCAGTCCGGGACTAGCGGGATTCGAGCAGTACTTC. Translating it yields CASSPGLAGFEQYF. Using reference TRBV28 and TRBJ2-7 for the parts outside the CDR3, the full variable domain is DVKVTQSSRYLVKRTGEKVFLECVQDMDHENMFWYRQDPGLGLRLIYFSYDVKMKEKGDIPEGYSVSREKKERFSLILESASTNQTSMYLCASSPGLAGFEQYFGPGTRLTVT.

The CDR3 sequence is CASSLLAGGLSEQYF. The CDR3 nucleotides are TGTGCCAGCAGCCTACTAGCGGGAGGACTTTCCGAGCAGTACTTC. The V and J genes are TRBV2 and TRBJ2-7, with TRBD2 matching 12 bases. V lost 6 bases to trimming and J lost 6 bases; unmatched junction nucleotides: 9. The CDR3 length is 15 residues. Per germline, CDR1 SNHLY and CDR2 FYNNEI. The full variable domain, completed using reference TRBV2 and TRBJ2-7, is EPEVTQTPSHQVTQMGQEVILRCVPISNHLYFYWYRQILGQKVEFLVSFYNNEISEKSEIFDDQFSVERPDGSNFTLKIRSTKLEDSAMYFCASSLLAGGLSEQYFGPGTRLTVT.

CDR3: CASRTSGSGVGYEQYF. The DNA of the CDR3 is TGTGCCAGCAGGACTAGCGGGAGTGGGGTAGGCTACGAGCAGTACTTC. V is TRBV28 and J is TRBJ2-7, with 12 bases lining up with TRBD2. The V gene's germline CDR1 is MDHEN and CDR2 SYDVKM. Trimming took 6 bases from V and 3 from J; bases not matched to a gene: 9. The CDR3 loop spans 16 amino acids.

The chain links TRBV19 to TRBJ2-3, with D tentatively TRBD1 (5 bases). V lost 3 bases, J lost 6 bases, and 13 bases lay in between. The CDR3 is 14 amino acids. The germline CDR1 and CDR2 sequences are LNHDA and SQIVND (reference sequence). DNA of the CDR3: TGTGCCAGTAGTATGGGGCAGGGCCTCGATACGCAGTATTTT. Translating gives CASSMGQGLDTQYF.

This clone was observed a single time. CDR3 in amino acids: CASSENRNEKLFF. DNA of the CDR3: TGTGCCAGCAGTGAAAACAGAAATGAAAAACTGTTTTTT. This sequence joins TRBV2 and TRBJ1-4; D is undetermined. There are 13 residues in the CDR3. With 2 bases removed from V and 5 bases from J, the gap between germline ends came to 6 bases. Germline loops: CDR1 SNHLY, CDR2 FYNNEI.

The chain recombines TRBV19 with TRBJ2-5; D perhaps matches TRBD2 (5 bases). There are 15 residues in the CDR3. Trimming pared 2 bases from V and 0 bases from J, leaving 10 bases between. Germline loops: CDR1 LNHDA, CDR2 SQIVND (reference sequence). CDR3 in amino acids: CASSITSGNQETQYF. The CDR3, as DNA: TGTGCCAGTAGTATAACGTCGGGGAACCAAGAGACCCAGTACTTC.

The V gene is TRBV6-6, the J gene TRBJ2-3, with D possibly matching TRBD1 (6 bases). The germline gives CDR1 MNHNY, CDR2 SVGAGI (reference sequence). V lost 6 bases, J lost 0 bases, and 10 bases lay in between. The CDR3 totals 14 residues. CDR3 DNA: TGTGCCAGCAGGGTAACAGGGAGCACAGATACGCAGTATTTT. It yields the protein CASRVTGSTDTQYF.

The J gene is TRBJ2-3, the V gene TRBV27; 7 bases are a match to TRBD1. Germline assignment: CDR1 MNHEY and CDR2 SMNVEV (reference sequence). V shed 10 bases and J 2 bases; nucleotides not matched to a gene: 21. This CDR3 has 18 residues. The DNA for the CDR3 is TGTGCCACCCCAGTTAGTTTAAACGGGACAGACATCACAGATACGCAGTATTTT. Its translation: CATPVSLNGTDITDTQYF.

The chain couples TRBV19 to TRBJ2-3; TRBD2 matches 10 bases. CDR3 length: 18 residues. Unmatched junction bases numbered 16, after V lost 3 bases and J lost 7 bases. Per germline, CDR1 LNHDA and CDR2 SQIVND (reference sequence). DNA of the CDR3: TGTGCCAGTAGTATTAGGGATCAGCGGGAGGGCCGCTCCCATACGCAGTATTTT. Residues: CASSIRDQREGRSHTQYF.

The gene calls are TRBV19 and TRBJ2-1; D possibly corresponds to TRBD2 (6 bases). The CDR3 has 14 residues. Deletions cut 10 bases from V and 0 bases from J, with 13 bases between. The germline V gene encodes CDR1 LNHDA and CDR2 SQIVND (reference sequence). The CDR3 loop reads CATRLGSSYNEQFF. The CDR3 DNA reads as TGTGCCACCCGACTAGGGAGCTCCTACAATGAGCAGTTCTTC.

This chain links TRBV19 with TRBJ2-3, with 10 bases aligning to TRBD1. CDR3 size: 15 residues. Trimming at V came to 5 bases and at J to 3 bases, leaving 5 bases not matched to a gene. CDR1 is LNHDA and CDR2 is SQIVND in the germline V gene (reference sequence). CDR3 bases: TGTGCCAGTAGTCTCCGGACAGGGGGGACAGATACGCAGTATTTT. The encoded protein is CASSLRTGGTDTQYF.